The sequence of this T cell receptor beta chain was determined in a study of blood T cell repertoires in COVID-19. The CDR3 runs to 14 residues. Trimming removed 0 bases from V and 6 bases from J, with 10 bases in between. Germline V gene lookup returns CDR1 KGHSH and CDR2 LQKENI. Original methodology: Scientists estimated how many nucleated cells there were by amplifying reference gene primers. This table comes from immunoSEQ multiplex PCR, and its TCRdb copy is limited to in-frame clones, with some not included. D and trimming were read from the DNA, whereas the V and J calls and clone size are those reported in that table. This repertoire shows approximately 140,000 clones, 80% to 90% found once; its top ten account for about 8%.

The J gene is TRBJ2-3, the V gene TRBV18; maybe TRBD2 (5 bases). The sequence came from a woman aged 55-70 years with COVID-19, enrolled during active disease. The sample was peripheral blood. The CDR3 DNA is TGTGCCAGCTCACCACCACCACAGCGGGATACGCAGTATTTT. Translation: CASSPPPQRDTQYF.